This TCR beta chain derives from a study of beta chain features in type 1 diabetes. The study, taken as a whole, reports: Shorter TCRB CDR3s, moderately but significantly so, marked every one of the four CD4+ subsets in Type 1 diabetes patients. Shorter templates might be favored by PCR, equally in patients and controls. High TCR expression in some cells could lead to their over-representation in cDNA sequencing.

This clone has only a few counts. Its specificity is not known. Reverse transcribing all isolated RNA meant expressed TCRB transcripts were sequenced. Using immunoSEQ multiplex PCR, the repertoire was profiled, and TCRdb retains in-frame clones only, with some absent. The table records approximately 170,000 clones, around 8% of them present only once. This CDR3 region has 14 residues. V lost 4 bases and J 2 bases, leaving 11 bases between the germline ends. CDR1 and CDR2 (germline): KGHSH, LQKENI. The sequenced sample was central memory CD4+ T cells from blood. V usage is TRBV18 and J usage is TRBJ2-5, with D possibly being TRBD1 (6 bases). The sequence derives from a woman aged 35 to 49 with type 1 diabetes. CDR3 sequence: CASSRQGPQETQYF. The CDR3 nucleotides read TGTGCCAGCTCACGCCAGGGGCCTCAAGAGACCCAGTACTTC.